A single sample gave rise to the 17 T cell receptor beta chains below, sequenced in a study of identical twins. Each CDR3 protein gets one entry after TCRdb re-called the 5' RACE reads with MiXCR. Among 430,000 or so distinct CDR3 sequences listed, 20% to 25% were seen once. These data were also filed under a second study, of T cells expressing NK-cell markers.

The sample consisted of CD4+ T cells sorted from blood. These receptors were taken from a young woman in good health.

CDR3: CASRDPGTEAFF. As DNA, the CDR3 is TGTGCCAGCAGGGACCCCGGCACTGAAGCTTTCTTT. J is TRBJ1-1 and V is TRBV3-1; D not certain. The length of the CDR3 is 12 residues. V lost 6 bases and J lost 4, with 9 bases in between. Germline V CDR1 and CDR2: LGHDT, YNNKEL (reference sequence).

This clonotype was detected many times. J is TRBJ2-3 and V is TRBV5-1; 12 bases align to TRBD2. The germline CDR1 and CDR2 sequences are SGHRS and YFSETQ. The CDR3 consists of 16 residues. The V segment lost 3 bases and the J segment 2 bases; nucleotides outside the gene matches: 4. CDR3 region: CASSWGLAGSTDTQYF. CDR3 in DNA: TGCGCCAGCAGCTGGGGACTAGCGGGTTCCACAGATACGCAGTATTTT.

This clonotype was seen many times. CDR3 sequence: CASSPRQGQFHF. CDR3 bases: TGTGCCAGCAGTCCCCGACAGGGGCAGTTCCATTTT. The chain combines TRBV12-3 or TRBV12-4 with TRBJ1-5, with TRBD1 matching over 8 bases. The CDR3 extends over 12 amino acids. Losses at the gene ends were 5 bases for V and 16 bases for J; bases not matched to a gene: 10.

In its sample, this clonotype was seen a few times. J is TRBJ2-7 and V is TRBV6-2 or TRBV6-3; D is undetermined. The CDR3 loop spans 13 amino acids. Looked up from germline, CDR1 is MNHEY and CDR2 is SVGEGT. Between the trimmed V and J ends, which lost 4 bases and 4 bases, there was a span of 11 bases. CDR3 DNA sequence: TGTGCCAGCAGTTTCAAGCGACAATACGAGCAGTACTTC. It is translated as CASSFKRQYEQYF.

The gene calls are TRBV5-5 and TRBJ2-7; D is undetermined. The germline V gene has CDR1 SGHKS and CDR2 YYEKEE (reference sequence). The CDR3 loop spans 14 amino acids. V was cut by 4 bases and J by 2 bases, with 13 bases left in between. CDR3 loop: CASSRPGGAYEQYF. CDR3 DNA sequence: TGTGCCAGCAGCCGCCCGGGTGGGGCCTACGAGCAGTACTTC.

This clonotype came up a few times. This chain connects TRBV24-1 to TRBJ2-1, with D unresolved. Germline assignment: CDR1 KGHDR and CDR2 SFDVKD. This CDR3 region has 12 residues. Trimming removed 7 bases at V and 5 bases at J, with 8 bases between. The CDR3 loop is CATRDSNNEQFF. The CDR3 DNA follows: TGTGCCACCAGGGATAGCAACAATGAGCAGTTCTTC.

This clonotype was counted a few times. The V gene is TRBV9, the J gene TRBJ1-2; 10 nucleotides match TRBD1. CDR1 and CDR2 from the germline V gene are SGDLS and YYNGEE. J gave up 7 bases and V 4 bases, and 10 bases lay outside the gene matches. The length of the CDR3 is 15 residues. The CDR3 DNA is TGTGCCAGCAGCAAACCCGGGACAGGGGTTCCTGGCTACACCTTC. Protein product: CASSKPGTGVPGYTF.

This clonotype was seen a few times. The CDR3 here is CASSLSRETGELFF. CDR3 coding DNA: TGCGCCAGCAGCTTGTCAAGGGAGACCGGGGAGCTGTTTTTT. The chain recombines TRBV5-1 with TRBJ2-2; the D gene is possibly TRBD2 (5 bases). Germline values: CDR1 SGHRS, CDR2 YFSETQ. CDR3 length equals 14 residues. Trimming cost V 1 base and J 5 bases, with 9 bases left between them.

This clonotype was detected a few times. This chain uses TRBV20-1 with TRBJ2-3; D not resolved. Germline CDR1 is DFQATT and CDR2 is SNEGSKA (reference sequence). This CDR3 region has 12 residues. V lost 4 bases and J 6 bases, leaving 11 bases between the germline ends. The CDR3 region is CSATDRMDTQYF. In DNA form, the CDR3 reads TGCAGTGCTACCGACCGGATGGATACGCAGTATTTT.

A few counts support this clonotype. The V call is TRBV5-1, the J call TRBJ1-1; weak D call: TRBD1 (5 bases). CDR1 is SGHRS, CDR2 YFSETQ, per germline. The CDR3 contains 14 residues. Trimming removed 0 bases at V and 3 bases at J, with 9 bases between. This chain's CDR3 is CASSLVLGDTEAFF. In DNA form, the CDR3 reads TGCGCCAGCAGCTTGGTTCTGGGGGACACTGAAGCTTTCTTT.

This CDR3 reads CASSLGRGSPLHF. The CDR3, as DNA: TGTGCCAGCAGCTTGGGAAGGGGTTCACCCCTCCACTTT. This sequence joins TRBV5-6 and TRBJ1-6, with TRBD1 as a possible D gene (5 bases). Trimming took 0 bases from V and 9 from J, leaving 7 bases between them. This CDR3 contains 13 residues. Germline V CDR1 and CDR2: SGHDT, YYEEEE.

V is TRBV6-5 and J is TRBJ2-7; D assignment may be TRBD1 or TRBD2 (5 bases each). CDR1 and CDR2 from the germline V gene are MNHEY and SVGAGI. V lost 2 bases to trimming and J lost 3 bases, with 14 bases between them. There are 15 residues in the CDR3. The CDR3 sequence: CASSYARRDGYEQYF. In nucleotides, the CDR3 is TGTGCCAGCAGTTACGCCCGTAGGGACGGCTACGAGCAGTACTTC.

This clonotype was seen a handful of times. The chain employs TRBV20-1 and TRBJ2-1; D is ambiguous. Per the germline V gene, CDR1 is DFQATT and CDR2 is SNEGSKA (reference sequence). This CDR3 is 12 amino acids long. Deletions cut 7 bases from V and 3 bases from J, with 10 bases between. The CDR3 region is CSVMTLYNEQFF. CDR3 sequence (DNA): TGCAGTGTTATGACCCTCTACAATGAGCAGTTCTTC.

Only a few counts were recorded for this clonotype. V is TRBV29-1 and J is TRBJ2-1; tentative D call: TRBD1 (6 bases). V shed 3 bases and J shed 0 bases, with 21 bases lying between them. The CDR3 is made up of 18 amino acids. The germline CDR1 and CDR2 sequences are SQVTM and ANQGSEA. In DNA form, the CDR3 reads TGCAGCGTTGATCCGGCAGGGGAATGGGGTAGCTCCTACAATGAGCAGTTCTTC. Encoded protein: CSVDPAGEWGSSYNEQFF.

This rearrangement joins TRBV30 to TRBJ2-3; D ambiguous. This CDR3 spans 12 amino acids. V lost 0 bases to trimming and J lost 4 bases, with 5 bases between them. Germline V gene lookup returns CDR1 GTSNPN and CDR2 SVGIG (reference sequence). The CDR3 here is CAWSVFSDTQYF. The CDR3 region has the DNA TGTGCCTGGAGTGTATTCTCAGATACGCAGTATTTT.

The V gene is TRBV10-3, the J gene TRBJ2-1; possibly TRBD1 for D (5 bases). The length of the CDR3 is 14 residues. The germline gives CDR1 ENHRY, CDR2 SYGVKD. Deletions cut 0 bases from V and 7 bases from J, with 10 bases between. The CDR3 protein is CAISESGPGNEQFF. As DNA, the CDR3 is TGTGCCATCAGTGAGTCGGGGCCTGGGAATGAGCAGTTCTTC.

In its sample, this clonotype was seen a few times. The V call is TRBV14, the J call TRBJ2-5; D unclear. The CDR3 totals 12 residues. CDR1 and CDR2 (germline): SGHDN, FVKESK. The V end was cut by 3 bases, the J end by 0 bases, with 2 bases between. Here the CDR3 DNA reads TGTGCCAGCAGCCATAACCAAGAGACCCAGTACTTC. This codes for CASSHNQETQYF.